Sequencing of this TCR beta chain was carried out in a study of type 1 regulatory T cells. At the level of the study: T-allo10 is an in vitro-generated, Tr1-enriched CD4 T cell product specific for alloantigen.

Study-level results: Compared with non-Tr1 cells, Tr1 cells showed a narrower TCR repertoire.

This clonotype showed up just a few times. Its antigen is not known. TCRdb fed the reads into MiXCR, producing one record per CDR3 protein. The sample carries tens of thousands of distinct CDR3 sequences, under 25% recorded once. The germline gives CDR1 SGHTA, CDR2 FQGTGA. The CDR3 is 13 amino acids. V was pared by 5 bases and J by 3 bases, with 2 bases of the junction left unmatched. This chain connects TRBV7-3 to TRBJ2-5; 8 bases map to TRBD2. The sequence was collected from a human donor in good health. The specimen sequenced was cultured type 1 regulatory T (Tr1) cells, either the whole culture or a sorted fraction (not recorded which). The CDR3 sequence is CASSPLAEETQYF. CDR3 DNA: TGTGCCAGCAGCCCACTAGCGGAAGAGACCCAGTACTTC.